Described below is a single TCR beta chain sequence and its context. This CDR3 contains 13 residues. The V and J ends lost 9 bases and 4 bases, in that order; junction bases with no gene match: 7. Germline CDR1 KGHDR, CDR2 SFDVKD. The sample comes from a study of T-cell memory formation after mild COVID-19. MiXCR, applied by TCRdb to the 5' RACE reads, yields one record per CDR3 protein. The sample gives fewer than 500,000 distinct CDR3 sequences, more than 20% of which show up once; 9.5% to 15% is in the top ten. The receptor was derived from an adult woman who had mild COVID-19 (a few samples of this study predate the infection). Cell type and time point are not known. V usage is TRBV24-1 and J usage is TRBJ1-1; 7 bases map to TRBD1. The sequenced sample was PBMCs or a T cell subset sorted from them (not recorded which). CDR3 loop: CATREQGGTEAFF. CDR3 nucleotide sequence: TGTGCCACCCGGGAGCAGGGGGGCACTGAAGCTTTCTTT.